These 20 T cell receptor beta chains came from one sample sequenced in a study of T cells in Graves' hyperthyroidism and ophthalmopathy. Amplified TCR beta CDR3 regions came from RNA transcripts. RT-PCR in the first round (using the HTBI primer set) targeted the TCR CDR3. TCRdb re-called the multiplex PCR reads with MiXCR, one entry per CDR3 protein. The sample carries approximately 200,000 distinct CDR3 sequences, approximately 16% recorded once. Sequencing was carried out using blood. The receptors stem from a man aged 35 to 55 with Graves' hyperthyroidism.

This clonotype has at least ten counts. V is TRBV3-1 and J is TRBJ1-5; 9 bases map to TRBD1. The CDR3 loop spans 14 amino acids. Unmatched junction bases numbered 5, after V lost 5 bases and J lost 6 bases. Germline V CDR1 and CDR2: LGHDT, YNNKEL (reference sequence). DNA for the CDR3: TGTGCCAGCAGCACACAGGGGGCGGGTCAGCCCCAGCATTTT. Protein sequence: CASSTQGAGQPQHF.

The chain links TRBV7-2 to TRBJ2-2; D tentatively reads TRBD1 or TRBD2 (5 bases each). V lost 5 bases and J lost 5, with 21 bases in between. CDR1 and CDR2 from the germline V gene are SGHTA and FQGNSA. The CDR3 runs 17 residues. The CDR3 here is CASSPTGTQILTGELFF. Here the CDR3 DNA reads TGTGCCAGCAGCCCGACCGGGACCCAAATATTAACCGGGGAGCTGTTTTTT. Combining the CDR3 with reference TRBV7-2 and TRBJ2-2 gives the whole variable domain GAGVSQSPSNKVTEKGKDVELRCDPISGHTALYWYRQSLGQGLEFLIYFQGNSAPDKSGLPSDRFSAERTGGSVSTLTIQRTQQEDSAVYLCASSPTGTQILTGELFFGEGSRLTVL.

V gene TRBV5-4 combines with J gene TRBJ2-3; 11 bases fit TRBD2. The CDR3 loop spans 16 amino acids. Germline values: CDR1 SGHNT, CDR2 YYREEE (reference sequence). V lost 5 bases, J lost 2 bases, and 7 bases stayed unmatched. For the CDR3, the DNA is TGTGCCAGCAGAGAATCTAGCGGGGGGCACACAGATACGCAGTATTTT. Protein product: CASRESSGGHTDTQYF.

This clonotype was picked up one time. The chain carries TRBV2 and TRBJ2-5; 8 bases are a match to TRBD2. Unmatched junction bases numbered 10, after V lost 6 bases and J lost 1 base. The CDR3 sequence is 16 residues long. Germline V gene data show CDR1 as SNHLY and CDR2 as FYNNEI. DNA for the CDR3: TGTGCCAGCAGGGAAACGGGGGGGTGGCTCCAAGAGACCCAGTACTTC. It specifies CASRETGGWLQETQYF.

This clonotype was seen a handful of times. The gene calls are TRBV5-8 and TRBJ2-5; TRBD2 matches 12 bases. Germline V gene sequence: CDR1 SGHTS, CDR2 YDEGEE. V gave up 4 bases and J gave up 4 bases; unmatched junction bases: 5. The CDR3 contains 15 residues. The DNA of the CDR3 is TGTGCCAGCAGCCTACTAGCGGGGGGACTAGAGACCCAGTACTTC. It is translated as CASSLLAGGLETQYF.

This clonotype was seen many times. The chain recombines TRBV27 with TRBJ2-3; 9 nucleotides agree with TRBD2. This CDR3 is built from 15 residues. Germline trimming cut 2 bases from V and 2 bases from J; bases unmatched to any gene: 2. Germline CDR1 is MNHEY and CDR2 is SMNVEV (reference sequence). CDR3 loop: CASSLAGGFTDTQYF. CDR3 sequence (DNA): TGTGCCAGCAGTTTAGCGGGGGGGTTCACAGATACGCAGTATTTT.

Ten or more counts support this clonotype. The genes are TRBV5-4 and TRBJ2-5; D perhaps matches TRBD2 (7 bases). The CDR3 length is 16 residues. Germline V gene lookup returns CDR1 SGHNT and CDR2 YYREEE (reference sequence). Trimming cost V 2 bases and J 0 bases, with 14 bases left between them. The CDR3 nucleotides read TGTGCCAGCAGCTTCGATGCGGGGGCGAACCAAGAGACCCAGTACTTC. Protein sequence: CASSFDAGANQETQYF.

V is TRBV20-1 and J is TRBJ1-1; D perhaps matches TRBD1 (6 bases). V shed 0 bases and J shed 2 bases, with 10 bases lying between them. The CDR3 totals 14 residues. Germline lookup yields CDR1 DFQATT and CDR2 SNEGSKA (reference sequence). In nucleotides, the CDR3 is TGCAGTGCTAGAGATCGGACAGACAACACTGAAGCTTTCTTT. It encodes CSARDRTDNTEAFF.

The rearrangement uses TRBV19 and TRBJ2-2; 8 nucleotides align to TRBD1. The CDR3 loop spans 14 amino acids. Trimming cost V 5 bases and J 6 bases; bases outside gene matches: 5. From germline, CDR1 is LNHDA and CDR2 SQIVND (reference sequence). For the CDR3, the DNA is TGTGCCAGTAGTCCCGGACAGGGCGCCGGGGAGCTGTTTTTT. It specifies CASSPGQGAGELFF.

This clonotype showed up many times. The chain employs TRBV20-1 and TRBJ2-3; no firm D call. The CDR3 contains 12 residues. Germline CDR1 is DFQATT and CDR2 is SNEGSKA (reference sequence). V was clipped by 4 bases and J by 4 bases, with 9 bases between them. The CDR3 coding sequence is TGCAGTGCTACCGCCCCCCCAGATACGCAGTATTTT. Translated: CSATAPPDTQYF.

V and J are TRBV6-1 and TRBJ2-1; D possibly corresponds to TRBD1 (6 bases). V was clipped by 4 bases and J by 7 bases, with 14 bases between them. The CDR3 is 14 amino acids. The V gene's germline CDR1 is MNHNS and CDR2 SASEGT. The CDR3 DNA sequence: TGTGCCAGCAGTGTACAGGGTTTTGGGAATGAGCAGTTCTTC. Its protein product is CASSVQGFGNEQFF.

This clonotype was detected only a few times. The chain has TRBV19 and TRBJ1-1; no clear D. The CDR3 loop spans 12 amino acids. Per the germline V gene, CDR1 is LNHDA and CDR2 is SQIVND (reference sequence). The V and J ends lost 7 bases and 7 bases respectively, with 13 bases between them. Here the CDR3 reads CASTVGASEAFF. The CDR3 nucleotides read TGTGCCAGTACTGTCGGAGCCAGTGAAGCTTTCTTT.

This clonotype was recorded many times. This chain links TRBV5-1 with TRBJ2-3, with D possibly being TRBD2 (6 bases). Trimming shortened V by 1 base and J by 0 bases, and 15 bases separated the two germline ends. Per the germline V gene, CDR1 is SGHRS and CDR2 is YFSETQ. The CDR3 spans 17 residues. This chain's CDR3 is CASSLNLGTPSTDTQYF. CDR3 in DNA: TGCGCCAGCAGCTTGAACCTCGGGACTCCTAGCACAGATACGCAGTATTTT.

This chain joins TRBV15 and TRBJ2-4; D not certain. This CDR3 spans 16 amino acids. Per germline, CDR1 LNHNV and CDR2 YYDKDF (reference sequence). Trimming removed 4 bases from V and 7 bases from J, with 20 bases in between. CDR3 in DNA: TGTGCCACCAGCACCCACCACGTAGGGCAGGTCAACATTCAGTACTTC. It yields the protein CATSTHHVGQVNIQYF.

This clonotype was observed a few times. One end of the junction fails to match germline, which may point to a read error. The CDR3 DNA reads as TGTGCCAGCAGTGAACAGTGGCAGGGGCACTACGGCTTC. Encoded protein: CASSEQWQGHYGF. The chain joins TRBV2 to TRBJ2-7, with a tentative D call TRBD1 (6 bases). Germline lookup yields CDR1 SNHLY and CDR2 FYNNEI. This CDR3 comprises 13 residues.

There are many counts of this clonotype. The chain combines TRBV20-1 with TRBJ2-7, with TRBD1 matching over 8 bases. Germline V gene sequence: CDR1 DFQATT, CDR2 SNEGSKA (reference sequence). J was trimmed by 7 bases and V by 5 bases; bases with no gene match: 16. CDR3 size: 15 residues. The CDR3 here is CSAGKAGQGMWEQYF. The CDR3 DNA reads as TGCAGTGCTGGGAAGGCCGGACAGGGAATGTGGGAGCAGTACTTC.

This clonotype was recorded many times. The rearrangement joins TRBV2 to TRBJ1-5; D not resolved. V was pared by 2 bases and J by 3 bases, with 8 bases between. CDR3 length: 14 amino acids. The germline gives CDR1 SNHLY, CDR2 FYNNEI. The CDR3: CASSEHPNNQPQHF. The CDR3 bases are TGTGCCAGCAGTGAACATCCCAACAATCAGCCCCAGCATTTT. The whole variable domain, filled in from reference TRBV2 and TRBJ1-5, reads EPEVTQTPSHQVTQMGQEVILRCVPISNHLYFYWYRQILGQKVEFLVSFYNNEISEKSEIFDDQFSVERPDGSNFTLKIRSTKLEDSAMYFCASSEHPNNQPQHFGDGTRLSIL.

This clonotype occurred many times. This rearrangement joins TRBV20-1 to TRBJ2-3, with TRBD2 matching over 7 bases. The germline CDR1 and CDR2 sequences are DFQATT and SNEGSKA (reference sequence). There are 15 residues in the CDR3. Unmatched junction bases numbered 7, after V lost 1 base and J lost 3 bases. CDR3 protein: CSARGPGGGTDTQYF. CDR3 bases: TGCAGTGCTAGAGGTCCGGGGGGTGGTACAGATACGCAGTATTTT.

This clonotype was recorded many times. The chain is built from TRBV28 and TRBJ2-4; the D gene is possibly TRBD2 (5 bases). There are 15 residues in the CDR3. Trimming took 6 bases from V and 4 from J, leaving 16 bases between them. Germline CDR1 and CDR2: MDHEN and SYDVKM. As DNA, the CDR3 is TGTGCCAGCAGCCGTGAGGCGGGTAGTAAAAACATTCAGTACTTC. Residues: CASSREAGSKNIQYF. The whole variable domain, filled in from reference TRBV28 and TRBJ2-4, reads DVKVTQSSRYLVKRTGEKVFLECVQDMDHENMFWYRQDPGLGLRLIYFSYDVKMKEKGDIPEGYSVSREKKERFSLILESASTNQTSMYLCASSREAGSKNIQYFGAGTRLSVL.

There are many counts of this clonotype. This chain uses TRBV2 with TRBJ2-3; D is unclear. Trimming left V 6 bases short and J 5 bases short, with 12 bases between. The CDR3 is made up of 13 amino acids. The germline V gene has CDR1 SNHLY and CDR2 FYNNEI. The CDR3 is CASRRQFRDTQYF. The CDR3, as DNA: TGTGCCAGCAGGCGGCAGTTCAGAGATACGCAGTATTTT.